Here is one T cell receptor beta chain with its context. Source study methods: How many nucleated cells were present was estimated from reference gene primer amplification. TCRdb's copy holds only in-frame clones and misses some; the assay was immunoSEQ multiplex PCR. D and trimming were read from the DNA, whereas the V and J calls and clone size are those reported in that table. The sample shows just under 150,000 clones, approximately 90% of them seen only once. This sample is drawn from a study of blood T cell repertoires in COVID-19. As for the study in general: From the United States, Italy and Spain came samples of acute and convalescent COVID-19. PBMCs, B-cell-depleted T cells, or T cells were the source of the cDNA or gDNA that made up the material.

This CDR3 has 16 amino acids. The V gene's germline CDR1 is DFQATT and CDR2 SNEGSKA (reference sequence). The junction had 9 bases not matched to a gene; V was cut back by 3 bases and J by 3 bases. V is TRBV20-1 and J is TRBJ2-1, with TRBD2 matching over 9 bases. The clonotype comes from a woman in her forties or fifties with active or convalescent COVID-19. Sequenced material: peripheral blood. The CDR3 coding sequence is TGCAGTGCTAGTATATTGCGGGAGGGCCTCTACAATGAGCAGTTCTTC. Translation: CSASILREGLYNEQFF.